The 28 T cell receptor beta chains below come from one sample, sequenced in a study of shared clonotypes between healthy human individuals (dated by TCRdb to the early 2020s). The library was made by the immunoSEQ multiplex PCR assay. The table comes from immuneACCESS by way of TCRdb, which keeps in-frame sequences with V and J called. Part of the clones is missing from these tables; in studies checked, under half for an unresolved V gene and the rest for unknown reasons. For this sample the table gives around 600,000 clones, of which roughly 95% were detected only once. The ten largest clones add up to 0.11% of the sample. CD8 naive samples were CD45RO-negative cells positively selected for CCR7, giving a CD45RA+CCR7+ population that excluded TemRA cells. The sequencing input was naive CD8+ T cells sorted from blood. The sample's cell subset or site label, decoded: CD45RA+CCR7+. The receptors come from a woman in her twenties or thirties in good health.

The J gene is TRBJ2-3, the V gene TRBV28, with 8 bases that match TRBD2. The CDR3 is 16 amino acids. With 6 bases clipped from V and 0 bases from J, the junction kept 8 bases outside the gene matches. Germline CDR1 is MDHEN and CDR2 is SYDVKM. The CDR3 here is CASSLESSGSTDTQYF. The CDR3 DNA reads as TGTGCCAGCAGCTTGGAGTCTAGCGGGAGCACAGATACGCAGTATTTT.

The CDR3 region is CASGLAEQFF. Here the CDR3 DNA reads TGTGCCAGCGGTTTGGCTGAGCAGTTCTTC. The chain links TRBV6-5 to TRBJ2-1; no clear D gene. V lost 8 bases, J lost 9 bases, and 8 bases lay in between. In germline, CDR1 is MNHEY, CDR2 SVGAGI. The CDR3 covers 10 residues.

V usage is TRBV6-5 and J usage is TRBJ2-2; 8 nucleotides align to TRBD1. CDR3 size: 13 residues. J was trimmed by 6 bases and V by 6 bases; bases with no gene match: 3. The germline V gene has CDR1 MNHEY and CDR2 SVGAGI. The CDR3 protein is CASSLDRAGELFF. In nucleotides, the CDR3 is TGTGCCAGCAGCTTGGACAGGGCCGGGGAGCTGTTTTTT.

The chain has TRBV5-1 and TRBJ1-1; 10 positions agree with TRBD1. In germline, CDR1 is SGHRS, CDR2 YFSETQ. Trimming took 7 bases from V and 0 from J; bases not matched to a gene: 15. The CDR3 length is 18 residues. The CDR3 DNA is TGCGCCAGCTCAGGACAGGGGGGACTTTCTGGTATGAACACTGAAGCTTTCTTT. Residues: CASSGQGGLSGMNTEAFF.

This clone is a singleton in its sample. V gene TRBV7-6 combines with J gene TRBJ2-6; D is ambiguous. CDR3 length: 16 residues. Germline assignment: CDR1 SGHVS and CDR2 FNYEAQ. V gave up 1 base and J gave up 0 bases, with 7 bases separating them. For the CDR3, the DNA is TGTGCCAGCAGCTTAGTCAAAAGCTCTGGGGCCAACGTCCTGACTTTC. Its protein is CASSLVKSSGANVLTF.

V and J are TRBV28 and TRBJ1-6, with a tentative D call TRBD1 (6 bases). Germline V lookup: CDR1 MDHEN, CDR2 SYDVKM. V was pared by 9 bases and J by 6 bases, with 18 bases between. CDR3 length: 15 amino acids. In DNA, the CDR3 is TGTGCCAGTACTACACGGGGGGCGGGTAATTCACCCCTCCACTTT. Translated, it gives CASTTRGAGNSPLHF.

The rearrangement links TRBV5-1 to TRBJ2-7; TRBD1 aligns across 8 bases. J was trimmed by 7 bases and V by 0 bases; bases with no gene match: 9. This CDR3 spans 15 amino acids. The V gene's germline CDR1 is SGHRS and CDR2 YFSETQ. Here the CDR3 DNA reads TGCGCCAGCAGCTTGGTTGGGACAGGTCTCGAGGAGCAGTACTTC. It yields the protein CASSLVGTGLEEQYF.

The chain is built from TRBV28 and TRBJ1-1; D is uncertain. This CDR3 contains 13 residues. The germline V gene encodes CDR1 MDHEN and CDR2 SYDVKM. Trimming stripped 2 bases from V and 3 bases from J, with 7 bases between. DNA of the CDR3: TGTGCCAGCAGTTTAGCAGACTACACTGAAGCTTTCTTT. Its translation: CASSLADYTEAFF.

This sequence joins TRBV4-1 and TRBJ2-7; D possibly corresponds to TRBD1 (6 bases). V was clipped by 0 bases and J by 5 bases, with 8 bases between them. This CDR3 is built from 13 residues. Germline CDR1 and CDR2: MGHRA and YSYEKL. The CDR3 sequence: CASSQENRDEQYF. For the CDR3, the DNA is TGCGCCAGCAGCCAAGAAAACAGGGACGAGCAGTACTTC.

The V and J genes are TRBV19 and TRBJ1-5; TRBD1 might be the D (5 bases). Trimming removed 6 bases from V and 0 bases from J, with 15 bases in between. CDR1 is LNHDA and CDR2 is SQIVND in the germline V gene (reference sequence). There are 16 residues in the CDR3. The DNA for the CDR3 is TGTGCCAGTAGACGCGACAGTCATTATAGCAATCAGCCCCAGCATTTT. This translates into CASRRDSHYSNQPQHF.

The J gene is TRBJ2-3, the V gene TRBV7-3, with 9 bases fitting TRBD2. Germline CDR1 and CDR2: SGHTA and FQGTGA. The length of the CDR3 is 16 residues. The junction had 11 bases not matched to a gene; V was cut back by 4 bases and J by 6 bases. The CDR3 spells CASSSPQSGRWDTQYF. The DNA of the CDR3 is TGTGCCAGCAGCTCCCCCCAAAGCGGGAGGTGGGATACGCAGTATTTT.

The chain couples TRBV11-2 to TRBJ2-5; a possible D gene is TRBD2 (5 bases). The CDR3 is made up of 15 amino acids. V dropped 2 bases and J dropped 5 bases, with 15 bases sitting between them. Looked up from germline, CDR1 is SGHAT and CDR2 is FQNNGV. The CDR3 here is CASSLHRDRRETQYF. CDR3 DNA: TGTGCCAGCAGCTTACATCGTGACCGGAGGGAGACCCAGTACTTC.

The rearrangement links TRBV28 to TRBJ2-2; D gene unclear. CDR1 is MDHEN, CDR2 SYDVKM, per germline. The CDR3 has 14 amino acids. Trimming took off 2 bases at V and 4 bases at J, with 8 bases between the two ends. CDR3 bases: TGTGCCAGCAGTTTAGGCCCCGGCACCGGGGAGCTGTTTTTT. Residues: CASSLGPGTGELFF.

This CDR3 reads CASSLFWTSLIDTEAFF. In DNA form, the CDR3 reads TGTGCCAGCAGTTTATTCTGGACGAGTTTAATAGACACTGAAGCTTTCTTT. V usage is TRBV28 and J usage is TRBJ1-1; D uncertain. Germline V gives CDR1 MDHEN, CDR2 SYDVKM. The V gene lost 1 base and the J gene lost 3 bases, with 18 bases spanning the gap. CDR3 length: 17 amino acids.

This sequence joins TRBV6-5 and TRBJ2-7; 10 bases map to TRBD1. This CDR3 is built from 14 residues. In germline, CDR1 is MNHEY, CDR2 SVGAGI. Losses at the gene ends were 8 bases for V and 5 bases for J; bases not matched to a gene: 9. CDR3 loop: CASDPAGTGDEQYF. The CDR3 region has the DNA TGTGCCAGCGATCCAGCCGGGACAGGGGACGAGCAGTACTTC.

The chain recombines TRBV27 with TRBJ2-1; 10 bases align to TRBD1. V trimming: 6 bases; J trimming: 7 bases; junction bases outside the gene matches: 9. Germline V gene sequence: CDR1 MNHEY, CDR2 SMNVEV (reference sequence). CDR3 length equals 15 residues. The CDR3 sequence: CASREGGTGVNEQFF. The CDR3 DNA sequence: TGTGCCAGCAGGGAAGGCGGGACAGGGGTTAATGAGCAGTTCTTC.

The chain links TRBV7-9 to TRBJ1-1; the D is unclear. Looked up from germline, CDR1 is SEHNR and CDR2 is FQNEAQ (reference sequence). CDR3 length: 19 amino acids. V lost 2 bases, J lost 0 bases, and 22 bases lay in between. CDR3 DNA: TGTGCCAGCAGCTTAATAAAAGACGGAACTTCCTCCTTGAACACTGAAGCTTTCTTT. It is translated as CASSLIKDGTSSLNTEAFF.

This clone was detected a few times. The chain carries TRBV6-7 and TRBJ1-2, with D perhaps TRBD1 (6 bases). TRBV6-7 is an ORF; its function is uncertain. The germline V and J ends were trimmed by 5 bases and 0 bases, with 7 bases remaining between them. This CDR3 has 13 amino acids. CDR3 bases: TGTGCCAGCAGTGGACAGTCTAACTATGGCTACACCTTC. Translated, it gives CASSGQSNYGYTF.

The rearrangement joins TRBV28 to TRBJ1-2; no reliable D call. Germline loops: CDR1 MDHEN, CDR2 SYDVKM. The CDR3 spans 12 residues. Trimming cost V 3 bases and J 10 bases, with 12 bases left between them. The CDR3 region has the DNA TGTGCCAGCAGTTTTCGGCTTAATGACTACACCTTC. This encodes CASSFRLNDYTF.

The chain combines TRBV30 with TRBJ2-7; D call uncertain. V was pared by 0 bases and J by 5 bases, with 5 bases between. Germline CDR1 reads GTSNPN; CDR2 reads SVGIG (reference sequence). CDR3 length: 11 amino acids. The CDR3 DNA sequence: TGTGCCTGGAGTGTGGGCCACGAGCAGTACTTC. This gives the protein CAWSVGHEQYF. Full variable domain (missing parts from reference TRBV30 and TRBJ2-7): SQTIHQWPATLVQPVGSPLSLECTVEGTSNPNLYWYRQAAGRGLQLLFYSVGIGQISSEVPQNLSASRPQDRQFILSSKKLLLSDSGFYLCAWSVGHEQYFGPGTRLTVT.

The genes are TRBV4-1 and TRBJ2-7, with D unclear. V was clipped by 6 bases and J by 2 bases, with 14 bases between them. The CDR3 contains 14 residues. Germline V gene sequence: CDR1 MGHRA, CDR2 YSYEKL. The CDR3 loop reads CASSHTASPYEQYF. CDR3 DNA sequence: TGCGCCAGCAGTCATACGGCCTCCCCCTACGAGCAGTACTTC.

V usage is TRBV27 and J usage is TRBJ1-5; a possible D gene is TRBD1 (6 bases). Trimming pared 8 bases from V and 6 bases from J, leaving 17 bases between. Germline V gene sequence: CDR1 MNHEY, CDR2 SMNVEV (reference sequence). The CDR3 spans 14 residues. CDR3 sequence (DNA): TGTGCCAGCGGTCAGGGGCAGGGGATTCAGCCCCAGCATTTT. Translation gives CASGQGQGIQPQHF.

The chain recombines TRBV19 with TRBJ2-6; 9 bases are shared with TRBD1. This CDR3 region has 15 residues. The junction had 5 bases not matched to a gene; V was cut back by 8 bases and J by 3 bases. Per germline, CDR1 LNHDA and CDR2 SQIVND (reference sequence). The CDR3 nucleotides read TGTGCCAGTGAACAGGGGGCCTTTGGGGCCAACGTCCTGACTTTC. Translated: CASEQGAFGANVLTF. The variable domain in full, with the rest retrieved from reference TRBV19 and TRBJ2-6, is DGGITQSPKYLFRKEGQNVTLSCEQNLNHDAMYWYRQDPGQGLRLIYYSQIVNDFQKGDIAEGYSVSREKKESFPLTVTSAQKNPTAFYLCASEQGAFGANVLTFGAGSRLTVL.

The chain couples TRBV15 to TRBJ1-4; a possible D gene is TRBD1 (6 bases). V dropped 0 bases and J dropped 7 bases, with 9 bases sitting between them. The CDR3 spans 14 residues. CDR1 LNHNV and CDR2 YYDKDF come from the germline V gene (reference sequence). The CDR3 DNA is TGTGCCACCAGCAGAGATAGGGGGATTGAAAAACTGTTTTTT. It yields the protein CATSRDRGIEKLFF.

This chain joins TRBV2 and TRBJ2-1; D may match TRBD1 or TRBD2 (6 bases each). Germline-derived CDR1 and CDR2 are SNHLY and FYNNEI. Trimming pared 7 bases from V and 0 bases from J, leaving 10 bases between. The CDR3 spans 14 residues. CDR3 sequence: CASIGGSSYNEQFF. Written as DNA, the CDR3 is TGTGCCAGCATAGGGGGGAGCTCCTACAATGAGCAGTTCTTC.

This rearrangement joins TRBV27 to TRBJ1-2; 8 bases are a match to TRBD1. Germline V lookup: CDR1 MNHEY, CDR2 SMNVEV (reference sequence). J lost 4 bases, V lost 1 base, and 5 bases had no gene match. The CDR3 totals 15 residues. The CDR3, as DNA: TGTGCCAGCAGTTTATTTGGGGGACAGGCCTATGGCTACACCTTC. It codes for CASSLFGGQAYGYTF.

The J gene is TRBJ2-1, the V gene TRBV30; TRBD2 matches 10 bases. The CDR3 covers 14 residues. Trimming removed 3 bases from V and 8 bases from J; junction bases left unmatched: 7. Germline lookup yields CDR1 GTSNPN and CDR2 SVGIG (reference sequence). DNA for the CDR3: TGTGCCTGGAGCCTAGCGGGAGCTAGTCATGAGCAGTTCTTC. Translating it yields CAWSLAGASHEQFF.

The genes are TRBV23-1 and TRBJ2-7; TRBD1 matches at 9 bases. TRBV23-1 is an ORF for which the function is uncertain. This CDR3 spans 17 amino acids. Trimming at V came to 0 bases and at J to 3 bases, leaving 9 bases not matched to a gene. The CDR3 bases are TGCGCCAGCAGTCAATCCGAGGACAGGGGTAACGGCTACGAGCAGTACTTC. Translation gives CASSQSEDRGNGYEQYF.